A single sample gave rise to the 13 T cell receptor beta chains below, sequenced in a study of blood T cell repertoires in COVID-19. Profiling relied on immunoSEQ multiplex PCR, and the TCRdb table lists in-frame clones only, not all of them. The table includes approximately 200,000 clones, 70% to 90% detected once. The material sequenced was peripheral blood. These receptors all come from a man aged 45-65 years who had recovered from COVID-19.

The chain uses TRBV4-1 and TRBJ1-1; 7 nucleotides align to TRBD1. J was trimmed by 5 bases and V by 1 base; bases with no gene match: 7. Germline CDR1 and CDR2: MGHRA and YSYEKL. The CDR3 contains 15 residues. The CDR3 coding sequence is TGCGCCAGCAGCCAAGCACAGGGGAGAGGGACTGAAGCTTTCTTT. It translates to CASSQAQGRGTEAFF.

This chain connects TRBV28 to TRBJ2-1; 8 nucleotides align to TRBD2. The trim removed 7 bases at V and 7 bases at J, leaving 9 bases unmatched. Germline V lookup: CDR1 MDHEN, CDR2 SYDVKM. The CDR3 spans 14 residues. The CDR3 DNA sequence: TGTGCCAGCAACCCAGCGGGAGCAAGGAATGAGCAGTTCTTC. Its protein product is CASNPAGARNEQFF.

This clone appeared a single time. The V and J genes are TRBV7-2 and TRBJ2-6; weak D call: TRBD1 (6 bases). V gave up 5 bases and J gave up 3 bases, with 11 bases separating them. The CDR3 spans 15 residues. The V gene's germline CDR1 is SGHTA and CDR2 FQGNSA. CDR3 region: CASSPQGHGANVLTF. CDR3 nucleotide sequence: TGTGCCAGCAGCCCACAGGGACATGGGGCCAACGTCCTGACTTTC.

The rearrangement links TRBV14 to TRBJ1-2; possibly TRBD1 for D (6 bases). The V end was cut by 4 bases, the J end by 0 bases, with 12 bases between. Germline lookup yields CDR1 SGHDN and CDR2 FVKESK. CDR3 length: 15 residues. This CDR3 reads CASSPAGTPNYGYTF. For the CDR3, the DNA is TGTGCCAGCAGCCCAGCCGGGACACCTAACTATGGCTACACCTTC.

A single count supports this clone. This chain uses TRBV30 with TRBJ1-6, with 7 bases matching TRBD1. CDR3 length: 14 residues. Germline loops: CDR1 GTSNPN, CDR2 SVGIG (reference sequence). Trimming took 6 bases from V and 13 from J; bases not matched to a gene: 15. The CDR3 sequence: CACGQEGLPWPLHF. DNA for the CDR3: TGTGCCTGCGGACAGGAGGGGTTGCCGTGGCCCCTCCACTTT.

V is TRBV28 and J is TRBJ2-5, with 12 positions matching TRBD1. There are 17 residues in the CDR3. Per germline, CDR1 MDHEN and CDR2 SYDVKM. Trimming took 3 bases from V and 1 from J; bases not matched to a gene: 6. The CDR3 sequence is CASSFSGTGGPQETQYF. The CDR3 nucleotides are TGTGCCAGCAGTTTCTCCGGGACAGGGGGCCCCCAAGAGACCCAGTACTTC.

The sample holds one count of this clone. The V gene is TRBV19, the J gene TRBJ2-6, with 7 positions matching TRBD2. Germline CDR1 LNHDA, CDR2 SQIVND (reference sequence). V gave up 3 bases and J gave up 2 bases; unmatched junction bases: 1. The CDR3 is 15 amino acids. The CDR3, as DNA: TGTGCCAGTAGTATTCGGGGGGCTGGGGCCAACGTCCTGACTTTC. It is translated as CASSIRGAGANVLTF.

The chain uses TRBV19 and TRBJ2-3, with a tentative D call TRBD1 (6 bases). The germline V gene encodes CDR1 LNHDA and CDR2 SQIVND (reference sequence). The CDR3 consists of 15 residues. Trimming removed 3 bases from V and 2 bases from J, with 12 bases in between. CDR3 in amino acids: CASSITGPLTDTQYF. CDR3 DNA sequence: TGTGCCAGTAGTATTACAGGGCCCCTCACAGATACGCAGTATTTT. The full variable domain, in which reference TRBV19 and TRBJ2-3 provide the parts outside the CDR3, is DGGITQSPKYLFRKEGQNVTLSCEQNLNHDAMYWYRQDPGQGLRLIYYSQIVNDFQKGDIAEGYSVSREKKESFPLTVTSAQKNPTAFYLCASSITGPLTDTQYFGPGTRLTVL.

The chain links TRBV28 to TRBJ1-1; 8 bases align to TRBD1. The CDR3 spans 15 residues. V was pared by 5 bases and J by 5 bases, with 10 bases of the junction left unmatched. In germline, CDR1 is MDHEN, CDR2 SYDVKM. The CDR3 bases are TGTGCCAGCAGTCTAGGCCGGACAGGGAGGACTGAAGCTTTCTTT. Amino acid sequence: CASSLGRTGRTEAFF.

The chain links TRBV7-8 to TRBJ2-7; D not resolved. This CDR3 has 13 amino acids. Germline assignment: CDR1 SGHVS and CDR2 FQNEAQ. V was trimmed by 5 bases and J by 2 bases, leaving 10 bases between them. CDR3 coding DNA: TGTGCCAGCAGCCCGAGGTCCGCCTACGAGCAGTACTTC. Translated, it gives CASSPRSAYEQYF.

The chain recombines TRBV30 with TRBJ2-1, with D possibly being TRBD1 (5 bases). This CDR3 has 14 residues. The germline gives CDR1 GTSNPN, CDR2 SVGIG (reference sequence). Trimming removed 4 bases from V and 0 bases from J, with 10 bases in between. CDR3 coding DNA: TGTGCCTGGAACGGACATCTCTCCTACAATGAGCAGTTCTTC. This codes for CAWNGHLSYNEQFF.

The chain couples TRBV30 to TRBJ1-5; unclear D gene. The CDR3 totals 13 residues. Germline V lookup: CDR1 GTSNPN, CDR2 SVGIG (reference sequence). V was clipped by 3 bases and J by 6 bases, with 12 bases between them. Here the CDR3 DNA reads TGTGCCTGGAGGGAGGACCCGCTTCAGCCCCAGCATTTT. Translated: CAWREDPLQPQHF.

The chain is built from TRBV30 and TRBJ2-3; D remains unclear. CDR1 and CDR2 from the germline V gene are GTSNPN and SVGIG (reference sequence). Deletions cut 0 bases from V and 4 bases from J, with 5 bases between. The CDR3 has 12 residues. The CDR3 here is CAWSVYSDTQYF. In DNA form, the CDR3 reads TGTGCCTGGAGTGTTTACTCAGATACGCAGTATTTT.